A selection of T cell receptor beta chains follows, all from one sample in a study of beta chain features in type 1 diabetes. The assay was immunoSEQ multiplex PCR, and TCRdb's table has in-frame clones only and misses some. The table has approximately 260,000 clones, around 25% seen once. Sequencing was carried out using naive CD4+ T cells from blood. The receptors originated from a woman between 25 and 40 years old with type 1 diabetes. Both conserved end residues are part of each CDR3. The D gene is left open where the match is weak. Rows may omit the clone size; those that give it use once, few, many or a size class.

d_call: -
v_call: TRBV6-1
clone_size: -
j_call: TRBJ1-1
cdr3_aa: CASIGGTEAFF
cdr3_nt: TGTGCCAGCATCGGGGGGACTGAAGCTTTCTTT

d_call: TRBD2
v_call: TRBV6-5
clone_size: few
j_call: TRBJ2-1
cdr3_aa: CASSYSSGLGNEQFF
cdr3_nt: TGTGCCAGCAGTTACTCCTCGGGACTAGGGAATGAGCAGTTCTTC

d_call: -
v_call: TRBV14
clone_size: -
j_call: TRBJ2-7
cdr3_aa: CASSHPQGSYEQYF
cdr3_nt: TGTGCCAGCAGCCATCCCCAGGGGTCCTACGAGCAGTACTTC

d_call: -
v_call: TRBV7-9
clone_size: few
j_call: TRBJ2-1
cdr3_aa: CASSLARQFLDNEQFF
cdr3_nt: TGTGCCAGCAGCTTAGCGCGACAGTTTCTCGACAATGAGCAGTTCTTC

d_call: TRBD1
v_call: TRBV4-1
clone_size: -
j_call: TRBJ1-1
cdr3_aa: CASSQLVTGVNTEAFF
cdr3_nt: TGCGCCAGCAGCCAATTGGTTACAGGGGTGAACACTGAAGCTTTCTTT

d_call: TRBD1
v_call: TRBV30
clone_size: once
j_call: TRBJ1-3
cdr3_aa: CAWDRDSGNTIYF
cdr3_nt: TGTGCCTGGGACAGGGATTCTGGAAACACCATATATTTT

d_call: -
v_call: TRBV30
clone_size: few
j_call: TRBJ1-2
cdr3_aa: CAWSVQGGDYGYTF
cdr3_nt: TGTGCCTGGAGTGTACAGGGTGGGGACTATGGCTACACCTTC

d_call: TRBD2
v_call: TRBV4-2
clone_size: few
j_call: TRBJ2-7
cdr3_aa: CASSQDPSSGSYEQYF
cdr3_nt: TGTGCCAGCAGCCAAGATCCGTCTAGCGGGTCCTACGAGCAGTACTTC

d_call: -
v_call: TRBV14
clone_size: -
j_call: TRBJ1-2
cdr3_aa: CASSQDRVGVGYTF
cdr3_nt: TGTGCCAGCAGCCAAGATCGTGTAGGAGTCGGCTACACCTTC

d_call: -
v_call: TRBV7-9
clone_size: few
j_call: TRBJ1-2
cdr3_aa: CASSLQGLGGYTF
cdr3_nt: TGTGCCAGCAGCTTGCAGGGACTGGGTGGCTACACCTTC

d_call: -
v_call: TRBV11-2
clone_size: -
j_call: TRBJ2-4
cdr3_aa: CASNRGGGNIQYF
cdr3_nt: TGTGCCAGCAACCGAGGGGGGGGAAACATTCAGTACTTC

d_call: -
v_call: TRBV10-3
clone_size: once
j_call: TRBJ2-3
cdr3_aa: CGTGDHLSTDTQYF
cdr3_nt: TGTGGAACGGGAGACCACCTATCCACAGATACGCAGTATTTT

d_call: -
v_call: TRBV5-1
clone_size: once
j_call: TRBJ1-5
cdr3_aa: CASSLQGGGNQPQHF
cdr3_nt: TGCGCCAGCAGCTTACAGGGCGGAGGCAATCAGCCCCAGCATTTT

d_call: -
v_call: TRBV30
clone_size: few
j_call: TRBJ2-1
cdr3_aa: CAWGRPFSGTYNEQFF
cdr3_nt: TGTGCCTGGGGCAGACCCTTTAGCGGAACCTACAATGAGCAGTTCTTC

d_call: -
v_call: TRBV6-5
clone_size: few
j_call: TRBJ1-2
cdr3_aa: CASSYDGANLGGYTF
cdr3_nt: TGTGCCAGCAGTTATGACGGAGCCAACCTCGGGGGCTACACCTTC

d_call: -
v_call: TRBV12-2
clone_size: few
j_call: TRBJ1-1
cdr3_aa: CASRTEITEAFF
cdr3_nt: TGTGCAAGTCGGACAGAAATCACTGAAGCTTTCTTT

d_call: TRBD2
v_call: TRBV30
clone_size: few
j_call: TRBJ2-7
cdr3_aa: CAWSVRSGTRRSYEQYF
cdr3_nt: TGTGCCTGGAGCGTCCGTTCCGGGACTAGAAGGTCCTACGAGCAGTACTTC

d_call: -
v_call: TRBV20-1
clone_size: -
j_call: TRBJ1-4
cdr3_aa: CTSRLNEKLFF
cdr3_nt: TGCACCTCGAGGTTGAATGAAAAACTGTTTTTT

d_call: TRBD1
v_call: TRBV9
clone_size: few
j_call: TRBJ2-7
cdr3_aa: CASSLGQGTLTYEQYF
cdr3_nt: TGTGCCAGCAGCCTAGGACAGGGGACCCTAACCTACGAGCAGTACTTC

d_call: -
v_call: TRBV18
clone_size: -
j_call: TRBJ2-7
cdr3_aa: CASSRQDFGEQYF
cdr3_nt: TGTGCCAGCTCGCGACAGGACTTCGGTGAGCAGTACTTC

d_call: TRBD1
v_call: TRBV5-4
clone_size: few
j_call: TRBJ2-7
cdr3_aa: CASSPGQDYEQYF
cdr3_nt: TGTGCCAGCAGCCCAGGACAGGACTACGAGCAGTACTTC

d_call: -
v_call: TRBV15
clone_size: -
j_call: TRBJ1-1
cdr3_aa: CATSRRGNTEAFF
cdr3_nt: TGTGCCACCAGCAGACGGGGGAACACTGAAGCTTTCTTT

d_call: -
v_call: TRBV6-5
clone_size: few
j_call: TRBJ2-3
cdr3_aa: CASSLASAQDTQYF
cdr3_nt: TGTGCCAGCAGTTTAGCTAGCGCTCAAGATACGCAGTATTTT

d_call: TRBD1
v_call: TRBV7-2
clone_size: -
j_call: TRBJ1-5
cdr3_aa: CASSDRVGDQPQHF
cdr3_nt: TGTGCCAGCAGCGACAGGGTTGGGGATCAGCCCCAGCATTTT

d_call: TRBD1
v_call: TRBV15
clone_size: -
j_call: TRBJ1-5
cdr3_aa: CATSRGQPNQPQHF
cdr3_nt: TGTGCCACCAGCAGGGGACAGCCCAATCAGCCCCAGCATTTT

d_call: TRBD1
v_call: TRBV7-2
clone_size: few
j_call: TRBJ2-7
cdr3_aa: CASSLAQDRRQYF
cdr3_nt: TGTGCCAGCAGCTTAGCTCAGGACAGGCGACAGTACTTC

d_call: -
v_call: TRBV29-1
clone_size: -
j_call: TRBJ1-3
cdr3_aa: CSVRQAGSGNTIYF
cdr3_nt: TGCAGCGTAAGACAAGCCGGCTCTGGAAACACCATATATTTT